The 6 T cell receptor beta chains reported below all come from one sample, sequenced in a study of blood T cell repertoires in COVID-19. Measured with immunoSEQ multiplex PCR; TCRdb has only the in-frame clones, and not every one. This sample has about 140,000 clones, with approximately 84% found just once. The sample taken for sequencing was peripheral blood. Source of these receptors: a human donor in a cohort sampled during active COVID-19.

This clone was observed once. The genes are TRBV7-9 and TRBJ2-7, with TRBD2 identical over 13 bases. Germline loops: CDR1 SEHNR, CDR2 FQNEAQ (reference sequence). The J segment lost 4 bases and the V segment lost 5 bases, leaving 2 bases of the junction unmatched. The CDR3 spans 14 residues. The CDR3 DNA reads as TGTGCCAGCAGCCGACTAGCGGGGGGATACGAGCAGTACTTC. Its protein product is CASSRLAGGYEQYF. The full variable domain, in which reference TRBV7-9 and TRBJ2-7 provide the parts outside the CDR3, is DTGVSQNPRHKITKRGQNVTFRCDPISEHNRLYWYRQTLGQGPEFLTYFQNEAQLEKSRLLSDRFSAERPKGSFSTLEIQRTEQGDSAMYLCASSRLAGGYEQYFGPGTRLTVT.

The V gene is TRBV5-1, the J gene TRBJ1-4; perhaps TRBD1 as D (5 bases). CDR3 size: 13 residues. V lost 10 bases and J lost 5, with 15 bases in between. CDR1 and CDR2 (germline): SGHRS, YFSETQ. In nucleotides, the CDR3 is TGCGCCTCCTCCCGGGGGGGGAATGAAAAACTGTTTTTT. Amino acids: CASSRGGNEKLFF.

The chain recombines TRBV6-5 with TRBJ2-7; 7 nucleotides line up with TRBD1. CDR1 MNHEY and CDR2 SVGAGI come from the germline V gene. CDR3 length: 15 amino acids. Trimming cost V 4 bases and J 4 bases; bases outside gene matches: 10. Written as DNA, the CDR3 is TGTGCCAGCAGTTCTCTCAGGGGGACGGTTTACGAGCAGTACTTC. Its translation: CASSSLRGTVYEQYF.

CDR3 DNA sequence: TGTGCCAGCAGTTACAGGCTTGCCTCTGGAAACACCATATATTTT. Translated: CASSYRLASGNTIYF. The J gene is TRBJ1-3, the V gene TRBV2; D possibly corresponds to TRBD1 (5 bases). Germline V gives CDR1 SNHLY, CDR2 FYNNEI. The V end lost 5 bases, the J end lost 0 bases, and 11 bases lay between the germline ends. The CDR3 totals 15 residues.

The V gene is TRBV20-1, the J gene TRBJ2-3, with 7 nucleotides matching TRBD2. After removal of 5 bases from V and 6 bases from J, the junction contained 2 bases not matched to a gene. Germline values: CDR1 DFQATT, CDR2 SNEGSKA (reference sequence). This CDR3 is 11 amino acids long. The CDR3 DNA reads TGCAGTGCTTGGGGGGGGGATACGCAGTATTTT. The encoded protein is CSAWGGDTQYF.

This clone was found a few times. This chain uses TRBV19 with TRBJ1-1; D call uncertain. V was pared by 6 bases and J by 0 bases, with 11 bases between. The V gene's germline CDR1 is LNHDA and CDR2 SQIVND (reference sequence). The CDR3 runs 14 residues. The CDR3 bases are TGTGCCAGTAGAATTCGTAGTATGAACACTGAAGCTTTCTTT. Translated, it gives CASRIRSMNTEAFF.